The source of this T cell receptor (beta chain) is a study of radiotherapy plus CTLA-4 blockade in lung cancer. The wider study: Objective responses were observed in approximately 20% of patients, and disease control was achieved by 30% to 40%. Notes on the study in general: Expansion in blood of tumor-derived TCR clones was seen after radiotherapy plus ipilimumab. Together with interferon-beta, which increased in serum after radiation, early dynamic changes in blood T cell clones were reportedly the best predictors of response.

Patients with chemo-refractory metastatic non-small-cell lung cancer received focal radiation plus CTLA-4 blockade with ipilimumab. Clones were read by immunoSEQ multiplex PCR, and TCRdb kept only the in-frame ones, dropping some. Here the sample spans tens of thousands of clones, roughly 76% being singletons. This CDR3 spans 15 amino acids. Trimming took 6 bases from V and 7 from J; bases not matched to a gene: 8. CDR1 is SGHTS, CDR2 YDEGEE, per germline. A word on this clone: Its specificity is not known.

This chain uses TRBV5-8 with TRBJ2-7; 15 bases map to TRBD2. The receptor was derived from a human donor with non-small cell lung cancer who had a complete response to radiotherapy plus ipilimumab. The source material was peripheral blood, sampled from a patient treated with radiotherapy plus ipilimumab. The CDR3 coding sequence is TGTGCCAGCATCGGGACTAGCGGGGGGCCTCGGGAGCAGTACTTC. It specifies CASIGTSGGPREQYF.